The following is a T cell receptor beta chain sequence with its context. These data belong to a study of cytomegalovirus exposure and HLA in healthy donors. The data were produced by immunoSEQ multiplex PCR, yet TCRdb's version contains in-frame clones alone and is incomplete. This sample has about 68,000 clones; approximately 91% occur once, and the top ten carry about 3%. V lost 4 bases and J lost 4, with 11 bases in between. Per the germline V gene, CDR1 is SQVTM and CDR2 is ANQGSEA. CDR3 length: 12 amino acids. This clonotype was obtained from a man younger than 35 in good health and CMV-seronegative. The chain recombines TRBV29-1 with TRBJ2-7, with D possibly TRBD2 on 5 matching bases. The sequenced material came from PBMCs. CDR3 loop: CSVAGQRYEQYF. DNA for the CDR3: TGCAGCGTTGCCGGCCAGCGGTACGAGCAGTACTTC.